This TCR beta chain is drawn from a study of CD8 T cells in ankylosing spondylitis. Study-wide findings and caveats: Disease-linked clones had a CD8+ phenotype and relatively low frequency in peripheral blood. Among TCR beta sequences, a motif of several highly homologous variants appeared characteristic of ankylosing spondylitis blood.

Remarks on this clonotype: Antigen specificity is unknown.

Each TCR beta library was made by quantitative 5'-RACE that incorporated molecular barcodes. TCRdb used MiXCR to reprocess the 5' RACE reads, holding one entry per CDR3 protein. The table includes about 150,000 distinct CDR3 sequences, about a third detected once. With 1 base removed from V and 4 bases from J, the gap between germline ends came to 10 bases. The CDR3 covers 14 residues. Germline V gives CDR1 DFQATT, CDR2 SNEGSKA (reference sequence). The gene calls are TRBV20-1 and TRBJ2-2; D remains unclear. The receptor was derived from a male donor with ankylosing spondylitis. Specimen: synovial fluid, either unsorted or a sorted T cell fraction (not recorded which). The CDR3 reads CSARAQRATGELFF. DNA for the CDR3: TGCAGTGCTAGAGCGCAGCGAGCCACCGGGGAGCTGTTTTTT.